The 8 T cell receptor beta chains listed next were all sequenced from one sample in a study of control samples from healthy donors and cancer patients. Using immunoSEQ multiplex PCR, the repertoire was profiled, and TCRdb retains in-frame clones only, with some absent. The sample includes about 190,000 clones, 91% of them seen just once. The material sequenced was blood. The receptors derive from a man younger than 40 in good health.

The rearrangement links TRBV10-3 to TRBJ1-1; D gene uncertain. V was cut by 3 bases and J by 2 bases, with 7 bases left in between. CDR3 length: 13 residues. The germline CDR1 and CDR2 sequences are ENHRY and SYGVKD. The CDR3 region has the DNA TGTGCCATCAGTGATTTCAGAAACACTGAAGCTTTCTTT. Translated, it gives CAISDFRNTEAFF.

Only a few counts were recorded for this clone. The chain recombines TRBV5-1 with TRBJ1-2; tentative D call: TRBD1 (6 bases). CDR1 is SGHRS and CDR2 is YFSETQ in the germline V gene. V was clipped by 4 bases and J by 1 base, with 11 bases between them. This CDR3 contains 14 residues. This CDR3 is CASSKLDSNYGYTF. The CDR3 DNA reads TGCGCCAGCAGCAAACTGGACAGTAACTATGGCTACACCTTC.

The V gene is TRBV5-6, the J gene TRBJ1-3, with no clear D. CDR1 and CDR2 (germline): SGHDT, YYEEEE. The CDR3 consists of 15 residues. V dropped 3 bases and J dropped 4 bases, with 14 bases sitting between them. CDR3: CASSSGWGSGNTIYF. CDR3 bases: TGTGCCAGCAGCTCCGGCTGGGGATCCGGAAACACCATATATTTT.

This CDR3 is CASSQPGHEREKLFF. The CDR3 DNA reads as TGCGCCAGCAGTCAACCGGGACATGAGAGGGAAAAACTGTTTTTT. The V and J genes are TRBV23-1 and TRBJ1-4; D may be TRBD1 (6 bases). TRBV23-1 is labeled an ORF, and its function is uncertain. CDR3 length: 15 residues. Trimming left V 2 bases short and J 8 bases short, with 15 bases between.

The V gene is TRBV3-1 (or the pseudogene TRBV3-2), the J gene TRBJ2-2; weak D call: TRBD2 (6 bases). Trimming took 5 bases from V and 6 from J, leaving 13 bases between them. This CDR3 contains 14 residues. CDR1 is LGHDT and CDR2 is YNNKEL in the germline V gene (reference sequence). The CDR3 nucleotides are TGTGCCAGCAGCTCCCGACTAGACCCCGGGGAGCTGTTTTTT. This gives the protein CASSSRLDPGELFF.

The rearrangement uses TRBV6-5 and TRBJ1-5, with D possibly matching TRBD1 (5 bases). Trimming took off 6 bases at V and 7 bases at J, with 13 bases between the two ends. Germline V gene data show CDR1 as MNHEY and CDR2 as SVGAGI. This CDR3 is built from 13 residues. The CDR3: CASRRQQAQPQHF. In DNA form, the CDR3 reads TGTGCCAGCAGGAGACAGCAGGCGCAGCCCCAGCATTTT.

The rearrangement uses TRBV6-5 and TRBJ2-2; 7 bases line up with TRBD2. Germline lookup yields CDR1 MNHEY and CDR2 SVGAGI. The CDR3 has 13 amino acids. The J segment lost 5 bases and the V segment lost 9 bases, leaving 6 bases of the junction unmatched. DNA for the CDR3: TGTGCCAGGGGAGGGTTGGTGACCGGGGAGCTGTTTTTT. Residues: CARGGLVTGELFF.

The gene calls are TRBV6-5 and TRBJ2-1; D is ambiguous. Germline lookup yields CDR1 MNHEY and CDR2 SVGAGI. The CDR3 is 14 residues long. V lost 7 bases, J lost 3 bases, and 13 bases lay in between. The CDR3 DNA reads TGTGCCAGCACAAGAGAGAAACGCTACAATGAGCAGTTCTTC. Translation: CASTREKRYNEQFF.